A selection of T cell receptor beta chains follows, all from one sample in a study of control samples from healthy donors and cancer patients. Assay used: immunoSEQ multiplex PCR; TCRdb lists only in-frame clones, some missing. The sample holds some 130,000 clones, about 92% seen once. Sequenced input: blood. The source is a woman aged 45-59 years in good health. Both conserved end residues are part of each CDR3. The order of the fields is CDR3 DNA, CDR3 protein, V gene, D gene, J gene, clone size. The D gene is left open where the match is weak. The size field is filled for only some rows; it gives once, few, many or a size class.

TGCAGCGTTGAATCGGGGCGGGGGGGCCCAGATACGCAGTATTTT | CSVESGRGGPDTQYF | TRBV29-1 | TRBD2 | TRBJ2-3 | NA
TGTGCCAGCAGTTTATCGACAGGGGCAAAACTGTTTTTT | CASSLSTGAKLFF | TRBV27 | TRBD1 | TRBJ1-4 | NA
TGTGCCAGCAGCTTAGTGGGAGGAGGGAACACTGAAGCTTTCTTT | CASSLVGGGNTEAFF | TRBV7-2 | NA | TRBJ1-1 | NA
TGTGCCAGCAGTTACTCAGAGGGTGGTGGAAACACCATATATTTT | CASSYSEGGGNTIYF | TRBV6-6 | NA | TRBJ1-3 | NA
TGTGCCAGCAGTGCGGGTAGCTCCTACAATGAGCAGTTCTTC | CASSAGSSYNEQFF | TRBV2 | NA | TRBJ2-1 | NA
TGCGCCAGCAGTCAAGGGACAGGGTTTCAGCCCCAGCATTTT | CASSQGTGFQPQHF | TRBV10-2 | TRBD1 | TRBJ1-5 | NA
TGTGCCAGCAGCTTCACGGGGGCCCGTGAAGCTTTCTTT | CASSFTGAREAFF | TRBV7-8 | NA | TRBJ1-1 | NA
TGTGCCAGCAGCCTACGACAGGGGACTGGAAACACCATATATTTT | CASSLRQGTGNTIYF | TRBV6-5 | TRBD1 | TRBJ1-3 | few
TGTGCCAGCAGCGTAACAGGGGTAACCGGGGAGCTGTTTTTT | CASSVTGVTGELFF | TRBV2 | TRBD1 | TRBJ2-2 | NA
TGTGCCAGCAGCCAAGATGGTCGAAGCTATGGCTACACCTTC | CASSQDGRSYGYTF | TRBV3-1/TRBV3-2 | NA | TRBJ1-2 | NA
TGCGCCAGCAGCCCTACAGGGTCCCCAGGCGATGGCTACACCTTC | CASSPTGSPGDGYTF | TRBV4-1 | NA | TRBJ1-2 | once
TGTGCCAGCAGTGACTCGCGCCTTTCCGGGACTAGCGACGGCGAGCAGTACTTC | CASSDSRLSGTSDGEQYF | TRBV6-4 | TRBD2 | TRBJ2-7 | NA
TGCGCCAGCAGCCAAGAAGCCCCCCGACAGGTGAACACTGAAGCTTTCTTT | CASSQEAPRQVNTEAFF | TRBV4-1 | NA | TRBJ1-1 | NA
TGCGCCAGCAGCCAGGTATTTACGGGGGCTAACTATGGCTACACCTTC | CASSQVFTGANYGYTF | TRBV4-1 | NA | TRBJ1-2 | NA
TGTGCCAGTAGTATAGGTGCGACAGATACGCAGTATTTT | CASSIGATDTQYF | TRBV19 | NA | TRBJ2-3 | NA
TGTGCCAGGCTGGCAGGGCGGAACACTGAAGCTTTCTTT | CARLAGRNTEAFF | TRBV2 | NA | TRBJ1-1 | NA
TGTGCCACCTCCGGACCGGGACAGGATGACCCTGGGGCCAACGTCCTGACTTTC | CATSGPGQDDPGANVLTF | TRBV11-2 | TRBD1 | TRBJ2-6 | NA
TGTGCCAGCAGCTTGGATCTTAATTGGGGAACCTCTGGGGCCAACGTCCTGACTTTC | CASSLDLNWGTSGANVLTF | TRBV5-6 | NA | TRBJ2-6 | NA
TGTGCCACCAGTGAAGGGGGCTTGAGCTATGGCTACACCTTC | CATSEGGLSYGYTF | TRBV24-1 | TRBD1 | TRBJ1-2 | NA
TGTGCCACTTCGACCGGGGGAGGGGGAACCGGGGAGCTGTTTTTT | CATSTGGGGTGELFF | TRBV19 | NA | TRBJ2-2 | NA
TGTGCCAGCAGTTGGAGGGATGAGCAGTTCTTC | CASSWRDEQFF | TRBV12-3/TRBV12-4 | NA | TRBJ2-1 | NA
TGTGCCACCAGTGATGCGACGGGGCCGGGTCAGCCCCAGCATTTT | CATSDATGPGQPQHF | TRBV24-1 | NA | TRBJ1-5 | NA
TGTGCCAGCAGCTTAATTGGGACAGTCCGCGGCTACACCTTC | CASSLIGTVRGYTF | TRBV7-9 | TRBD1 | TRBJ1-2 | NA
TGTGCCAGCAGCCCCGCACCCGGAAAGAACACTGAAGCTTTCTTT | CASSPAPGKNTEAFF | TRBV27 | NA | TRBJ1-1 | NA
TGTGCCAGCTCACCAAAGGTGCCCGGGACAGGGGGCTACGAGCAGTACTTC | CASSPKVPGTGGYEQYF | TRBV18 | TRBD1 | TRBJ2-7 | NA
TGCGCCAGCAGTACAGGGACCTATGGCTACACCTTC | CASSTGTYGYTF | TRBV10-1 | NA | TRBJ1-2 | once
TGTGCCAGCAGCTTAGGTGGCGGGCCCCCACAAGAGACCCAGTACTTC | CASSLGGGPPQETQYF | TRBV11-2 | NA | TRBJ2-5 | NA
TGTGCCAGCAGCGCGCACCGGGACAGGGGTTTCGGCTACACCTTC | CASSAHRDRGFGYTF | TRBV11-2 | TRBD1 | TRBJ1-2 | once
TGTGCCAGTAGTATATTCGGGCAGTATAGCAATCAGCCCCAGCATTTT | CASSIFGQYSNQPQHF | TRBV19 | NA | TRBJ1-5 | NA
TGTGCCAGCAGTTTGGGACAGAAGAACACTGAAGCTTTCTTT | CASSLGQKNTEAFF | TRBV28 | TRBD1 | TRBJ1-1 | NA
TGTGCCAGCACCTCTAGCGGGAGGACCTACGAGCAGTACTTC | CASTSSGRTYEQYF | TRBV2 | TRBD2 | TRBJ2-7 | NA
TGCGCCAGCAGCTTGGTTCAGGGAACGGTAGAGACCCAGTACTTC | CASSLVQGTVETQYF | TRBV5-1 | NA | TRBJ2-5 | NA
TGTGCCAGCAGCGTGGACGGTAAAGCTAACTATGGCTACACCTTC | CASSVDGKANYGYTF | TRBV9 | NA | TRBJ1-2 | NA
TGTGCCAGCGCAGCGGGGGGCAATCAGCCCCAGCATTTT | CASAAGGNQPQHF | TRBV12-3/TRBV12-4 | NA | TRBJ1-5 | NA
TGTGCCAGTAGTATAGCCTCGGACCGGAATCAGCCCCAGCATTTT | CASSIASDRNQPQHF | TRBV19 | NA | TRBJ1-5 | once
TGTGCCAGCACCAACAGGGCAGGGGTCAGGGGCTACGAGCAGTACTTC | CASTNRAGVRGYEQYF | TRBV7-8 | NA | TRBJ2-7 | NA
TGCGCCAGCAAGGAGCCAGGGGCTGAAGCTTTCTTT | CASKEPGAEAFF | TRBV5-1 | NA | TRBJ1-1 | NA
TGTGCCAGCAGCTTAGATAACCGGGCGGTGAATTCACCCCTCCACTTT | CASSLDNRAVNSPLHF | TRBV7-2 | NA | TRBJ1-6 | NA
TGTGCCAGCAGCCCGACCGGACGACGAATCGAGACCCAGTACTTC | CASSPTGRRIETQYF | TRBV3-1/TRBV3-2 | NA | TRBJ2-5 | NA
TGTGCCAGCAGCCGGACAGGGAACACTGAAGCTTTCTTT | CASSRTGNTEAFF | TRBV6-5 | TRBD1 | TRBJ1-1 | NA
TGTGCCAGCAGCCGTAACCCTGGAAACACCATATATTTT | CASSRNPGNTIYF | TRBV11-3 | NA | TRBJ1-3 | NA
TGTGCCAGCTTCTTGGACAGGCGGAGTTCACCCCTCCACTTT | CASFLDRRSSPLHF | TRBV6-5 | TRBD1 | TRBJ1-6 | NA
TGTGCCAGCAGCCACGGAAACGGGGAGCCCAACGTCCTGACTTTC | CASSHGNGEPNVLTF | TRBV4-2 | NA | TRBJ2-6 | few
TGCGCCAGCAGCTTGGCTGCGGGCTCTAATTCACCCCTCCACTTT | CASSLAAGSNSPLHF | TRBV5-1 | NA | TRBJ1-6 | NA
TGTGCCAGCAGCGTAGGAGGGTCTAATTCACCCCTCCACTTT | CASSVGGSNSPLHF | TRBV9 | NA | TRBJ1-6 | NA
TGTGCCAGCAGCAGGGACAAAGCAACTAATGAAAAACTGTTTTTT | CASSRDKATNEKLFF | TRBV6-5 | NA | TRBJ1-4 | NA
TGTGCCAGCAGTCGGGAGACGTCTTTAATCGGCTATGAGCAGTTCTTC | CASSRETSLIGYEQFF | TRBV27 | NA | TRBJ2-1 | NA
TGTGCCACCTCCCCCCACCCAGGGAGCTACAATGAGCAGTTCTTC | CATSPHPGSYNEQFF | TRBV28 | NA | TRBJ2-1 | NA
TGCAGCGCCGAAGGGGTGCATGGAAACACCATATATTTT | CSAEGVHGNTIYF | TRBV29-1 | NA | TRBJ1-3 | NA
TGTGCCAGCAGTTACTCTGGGACAGGGGTCGAGCAGTACTTC | CASSYSGTGVEQYF | TRBV6-5 | TRBD1 | TRBJ2-7 | NA
TGTGCCAGCAGTTTAGCCGATAGTACTGAAGCTTTCTTT | CASSLADSTEAFF | TRBV28 | NA | TRBJ1-1 | NA
TGTGCCATCAGTGGGGAAACCTCTCGAGCCGGCGGCTACACCTTC | CAISGETSRAGGYTF | TRBV10-3 | NA | TRBJ1-2 | NA